A selection of T cell receptor beta chains follows, all from one sample in a study of blood T cell repertoires in COVID-19. Clones were sequenced by immunoSEQ multiplex PCR, and TCRdb holds only the in-frame ones, with some missing. The sample shows 200,000 to 250,000 clones, approximately 84% of them seen only once. The sequenced material came from peripheral blood. The receptors were gathered from a woman aged 45-59 years with active or convalescent COVID-19. CDR3s include the opening cysteine and the closing phenylalanine or tryptophan.

TRBV6-5 CASTQGGSYEQYF
TRBV5-8 CASSLVGGVLMNTEAFF
TRBV6-1 CASSDRARSSYEQYF
TRBV12-5 CASGTDYYNEQFF
TRBV30 CAWNIGQGWYEQYF
TRBV18 CASSPPLGGRKGYTF
TRBV12-3/TRBV12-4 CASSLRGTEAFF
TRBV9 CASSLSLRPLTSGHIYNEQFF
TRBV5-6 CASSGTGPYGYTF
TRBV5-6 CASSRGGAETQYF
TRBV15 CATSSSGFNQPQHF
TRBV15 CATRDRGRGSVQPQHF
TRBV7-9 CASSYGYPGANVLTF
TRBV5-1 CASSTGLASDTQYF
TRBV28 CASSPGTGGNEKLFF
TRBV27 CASSLVLRGSEAFF
TRBV6-8 CASSRTGVAGKLFF
TRBV9 CASSVGPVSYNEQFF
TRBV10-1 CASSGDWTEAFF
TRBV2 CASSGGKSTGELFF
TRBV19 CASTTLNTEAFF
TRBV11-2 CASSPPGGNTEAFF
TRBV5-5 CASSLAGVAAFSYEQYF
TRBV3-1/TRBV3-2 CASSQATSGYEQYF
TRBV19 CASSIVFSNTEAFF
TRBV25-1 CASSAIRGRDMNTEAFF
TRBV2 CASSDRREAFF
TRBV18 CASSPYTGEMNTEAFF
TRBV4-1 CASSSPGQGNTIYF